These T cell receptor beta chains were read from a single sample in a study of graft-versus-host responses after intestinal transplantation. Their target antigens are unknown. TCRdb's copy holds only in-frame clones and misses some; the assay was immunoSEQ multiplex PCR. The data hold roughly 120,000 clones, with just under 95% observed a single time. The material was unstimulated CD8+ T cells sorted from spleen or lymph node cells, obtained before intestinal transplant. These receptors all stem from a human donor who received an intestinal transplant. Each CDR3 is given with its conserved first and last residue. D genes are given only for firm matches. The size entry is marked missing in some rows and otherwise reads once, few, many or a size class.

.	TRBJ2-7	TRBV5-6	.	CASSLRVTSSYEQYF	TGTGCCAGCAGCTTAAGAGTTACTAGCTCCTACGAGCAGTACTTC
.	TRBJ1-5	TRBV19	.	CASSSDLAGPGWNQPQHF	TGTGCCAGTAGTAGCGACCTAGCAGGACCGGGTTGGAATCAGCCCCAGCATTTT
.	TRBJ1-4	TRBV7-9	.	CASSRSIEGGYEKLFF	TGTGCCAGCAGCCGATCTATCGAGGGGGGCTATGAAAAACTGTTTTTT
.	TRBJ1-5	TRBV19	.	CASSFSGISSNQPQHF	TGTGCCAGTAGTTTTTCCGGGATAAGCAGCAATCAGCCCCAGCATTTT
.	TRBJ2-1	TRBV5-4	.	CASSLLRELSNEQFF	TGTGCCAGCAGCTTGTTGCGGGAACTCTCCAATGAGCAGTTCTTC
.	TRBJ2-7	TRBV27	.	CASSPAPYEQYF	TGTGCCAGCAGCCCCGCTCCCTACGAGCAGTACTTC
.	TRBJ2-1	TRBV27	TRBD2	CASSFGGGGYNEQFF	TGTGCCAGCAGTTTCGGGGGGGGTGGGTACAATGAGCAGTTCTTC
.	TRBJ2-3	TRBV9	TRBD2	CASSASGGGTDTQYF	TGTGCCAGCAGCGCTAGCGGCGGGGGCACAGATACGCAGTATTTT
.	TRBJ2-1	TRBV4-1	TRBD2	CASSQDTASGRVDEQFF	TGCGCCAGCAGCCAAGATACGGCTAGCGGGAGGGTAGATGAGCAGTTCTTC
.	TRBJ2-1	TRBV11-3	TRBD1	CASSHDRTGRNNEQFF	TGTGCCAGCAGCCACGACCGGACAGGGCGGAACAATGAGCAGTTCTTC
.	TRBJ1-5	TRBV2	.	CASSEYLPGYSNQPQHF	TGTGCCAGCAGTGAGTACCTCCCGGGTTATAGCAATCAGCCCCAGCATTTT
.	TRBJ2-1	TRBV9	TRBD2	CASSLIAGGSDEQFF	TGTGCCAGCAGCCTCATAGCGGGAGGGAGTGATGAGCAGTTCTTC
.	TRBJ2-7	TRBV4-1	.	CASSQVGRAYSYEQYF	TGCGCCAGCAGCCAAGTAGGGCGGGCCTATTCCTACGAGCAGTACTTC
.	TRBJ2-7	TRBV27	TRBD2	CASRLAGEAYEQYF	TGTGCCAGCCGGCTAGCGGGAGAAGCGTACGAGCAGTACTTC
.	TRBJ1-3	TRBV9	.	CASSRRRDSGNTIYF	TGTGCCAGCAGCCGCAGACGGGACTCTGGAAACACCATATATTTT
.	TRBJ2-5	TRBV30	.	CAWSPPSRETQYF	TGTGCCTGGAGTCCGCCCTCCCGGGAGACCCAGTACTTC
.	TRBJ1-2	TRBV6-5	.	CASRTVDSYGYTF	TGTGCCAGCAGGACAGTAGACAGTTATGGCTACACCTTC
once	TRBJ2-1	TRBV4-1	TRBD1	CASSQVDRGPYGNEQFF	TGCGCCAGCAGCCAAGTTGACAGGGGGCCTTATGGCAATGAGCAGTTCTTC
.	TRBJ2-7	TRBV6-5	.	CASRGAVSYEQYF	TGTGCCAGTAGGGGGGCGGTTTCCTACGAGCAGTACTTC
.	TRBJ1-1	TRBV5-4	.	CASSQITWTVAFF	TGTGCCAGCAGCCAAATAACTTGGACGGTAGCTTTCTTT
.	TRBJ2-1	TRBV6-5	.	CASSYSSNGFQFF	TGTGCCAGCAGTTACTCAAGTAACGGCTTTCAGTTCTTC
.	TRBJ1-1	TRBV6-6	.	CASSPTDGSGTEAFF	TGTGCCAGCAGCCCAACGGATGGGAGCGGCACTGAAGCTTTCTTT
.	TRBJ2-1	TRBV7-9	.	CASSLVTLEEREQFF	TGTGCCAGCAGCTTAGTTACGCTAGAAGAACGGGAGCAGTTCTTC
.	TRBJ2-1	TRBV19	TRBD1	CASVSGTGAPQYNEQFF	TGTGCCAGTGTCTCCGGGACAGGCGCCCCTCAATACAATGAGCAGTTCTTC
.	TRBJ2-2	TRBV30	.	CAWRGTMNTGELFF	TGTGCCTGGAGGGGGACAATGAACACCGGGGAGCTGTTTTTT
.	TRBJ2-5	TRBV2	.	CASTGRRETQYF	TGTGCCAGCACGGGGAGGCGGGAGACCCAGTACTTC
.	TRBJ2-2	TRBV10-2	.	CASSEKAGELFF	TGCGCCAGCAGTGAGAAAGCCGGGGAGCTGTTTTTT
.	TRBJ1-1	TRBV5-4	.	CASSLLERAEAFF	TGTGCCAGCAGCTTGTTGGAAAGGGCTGAAGCTTTCTTT
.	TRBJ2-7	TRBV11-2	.	CASSRGHSYEQYF	TGTGCCAGCAGCCGCGGGCACTCCTACGAGCAGTACTTC
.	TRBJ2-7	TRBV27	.	CASSQGGSYEQYF	TGTGCCAGCAGCCAAGGGGGGTCCTACGAGCAGTACTTC
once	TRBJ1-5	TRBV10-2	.	CASSEGGRQPQHF	TGCGCCAGCAGTGAGGGGGGCCGCCAGCCCCAGCATTTT
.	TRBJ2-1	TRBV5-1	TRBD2	CASSLEASGRDEQFF	TGCGCCAGCAGCTTGGAGGCTAGCGGGAGGGATGAGCAGTTCTTC
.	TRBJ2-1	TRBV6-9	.	CASSLRGSQNSYNEQFF	TGTGCCAGCAGTTTAAGGGGCTCCCAAAACTCCTACAATGAGCAGTTCTTC
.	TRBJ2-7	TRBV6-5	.	CASSYRSPPTYEQYF	TGTGCCAGCAGTTACCGGAGCCCACCCACCTACGAGCAGTACTTC
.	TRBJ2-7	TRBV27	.	CASSLNSVFYEQYF	TGTGCCAGCAGTTTAAATTCGGTATTCTACGAGCAGTACTTC
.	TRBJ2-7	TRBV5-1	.	CASSLTAGSSYEQYF	TGCGCCAGCAGCTTAACGGCGGGTAGCTCCTACGAGCAGTACTTC
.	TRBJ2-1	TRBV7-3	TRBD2	CASSSNHFLAETYNEQFF	TGTGCCAGCAGCTCCAACCATTTTCTAGCGGAGACCTACAATGAGCAGTTCTTC
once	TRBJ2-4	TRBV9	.	CASSAEAKNIQYF	TGTGCCAGCAGCGCCGAAGCCAAAAACATTCAGTACTTC
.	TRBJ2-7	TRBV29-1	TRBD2	CSVDGTSGPDSYEQYF	TGCAGCGTTGACGGGACTAGCGGGCCCGACTCCTACGAGCAGTACTTC
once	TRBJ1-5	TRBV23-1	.	CASSQSRDSNQPQHF	TGCGCCAGCAGTCAATCCAGGGATAGCAATCAGCCCCAGCATTTT
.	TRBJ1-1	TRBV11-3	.	CASSLEVNTEAFF	TGTGCCAGCAGCTTAGAAGTTAACACTGAAGCTTTCTTT
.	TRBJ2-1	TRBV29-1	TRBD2	CSVEGVSGRVTYNEQFF	TGCAGCGTTGAAGGGGTGAGCGGGAGGGTTACCTACAATGAGCAGTTCTTC
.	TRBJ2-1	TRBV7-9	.	CASSPQGSSYNEQFF	TGTGCCAGCAGCCCGCAGGGGAGCTCCTACAATGAGCAGTTCTTC
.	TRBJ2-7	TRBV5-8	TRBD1	CASSYSLDRELYEQYF	TGTGCCAGCAGCTACTCCTTGGACAGGGAACTGTACGAGCAGTACTTC
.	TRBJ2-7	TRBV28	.	CASSIGPLNEQYF	TGTGCCAGCAGTATCGGGCCTTTAAACGAGCAGTACTTC
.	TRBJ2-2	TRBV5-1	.	CASARSGELFF	TGCGCCAGCGCTAGATCCGGGGAGCTGTTTTTT
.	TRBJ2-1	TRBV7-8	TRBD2	CASSLGSREGPYNEQFF	TGTGCCAGCAGCTTAGGTTCACGGGAGGGCCCCTACAATGAGCAGTTCTTC
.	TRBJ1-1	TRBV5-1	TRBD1	CASKSGGPYTEAFF	TGCGCCAGCAAGTCAGGGGGGCCGTACACTGAAGCTTTCTTT
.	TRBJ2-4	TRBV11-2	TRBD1	CASSLNSGTVFSGKNIQYF	TGTGCCAGCAGCTTAAATTCCGGGACAGTCTTCTCTGGCAAAAACATTCAGTACTTC
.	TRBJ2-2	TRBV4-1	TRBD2	CASSGTSGRSAGELFF	TGCGCCAGCAGCGGGACTAGCGGGAGATCGGCCGGGGAGCTGTTTTTT
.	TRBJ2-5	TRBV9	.	CASSTGTGKETQYF	TGTGCCAGCAGCACCGGGACGGGAAAAGAGACCCAGTACTTC
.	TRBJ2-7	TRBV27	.	CASSQAGLLSYEQYF	TGTGCCAGCAGCCAAGCAGGGTTATTGTCCTACGAGCAGTACTTC
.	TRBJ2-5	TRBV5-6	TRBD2	CASSLGGGIKETQYF	TGTGCCAGCAGCTTGGGGGGAGGGATTAAAGAGACCCAGTACTTC
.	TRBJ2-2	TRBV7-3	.	CASSLSGELFF	TGTGCCAGCAGCTTAAGCGGGGAGCTGTTTTTT
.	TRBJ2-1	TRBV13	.	CASSAVEGRNNEQFF	TGTGCCAGCAGCGCAGTCGAGGGACGTAACAATGAGCAGTTCTTC